Given below is one TCR beta chain in context. The sample belongs to a study of blood T cell repertoires in COVID-19. Per the germline V gene, CDR1 is MRHNA and CDR2 is SNTAGT. This CDR3 is 16 amino acids long. V lost 4 bases, J lost 5 bases, and 18 bases lay in between. TCRdb's copy holds only in-frame clones and misses some; the assay was immunoSEQ multiplex PCR. The data hold about 670,000 clones, with about 87% observed a single time. The TCR originated in a woman between 18 and 29 years old with acute or convalescent COVID-19. The chain couples TRBV6-4 to TRBJ2-1, with D tentatively TRBD1 (6 bases). The sample was peripheral blood. In DNA form, the CDR3 reads TGTGCCAGCAGTGCCCTTCAGGCAGGACAGAACAATGAGCAGTTCTTC. Translated, it gives CASSALQAGQNNEQFF.